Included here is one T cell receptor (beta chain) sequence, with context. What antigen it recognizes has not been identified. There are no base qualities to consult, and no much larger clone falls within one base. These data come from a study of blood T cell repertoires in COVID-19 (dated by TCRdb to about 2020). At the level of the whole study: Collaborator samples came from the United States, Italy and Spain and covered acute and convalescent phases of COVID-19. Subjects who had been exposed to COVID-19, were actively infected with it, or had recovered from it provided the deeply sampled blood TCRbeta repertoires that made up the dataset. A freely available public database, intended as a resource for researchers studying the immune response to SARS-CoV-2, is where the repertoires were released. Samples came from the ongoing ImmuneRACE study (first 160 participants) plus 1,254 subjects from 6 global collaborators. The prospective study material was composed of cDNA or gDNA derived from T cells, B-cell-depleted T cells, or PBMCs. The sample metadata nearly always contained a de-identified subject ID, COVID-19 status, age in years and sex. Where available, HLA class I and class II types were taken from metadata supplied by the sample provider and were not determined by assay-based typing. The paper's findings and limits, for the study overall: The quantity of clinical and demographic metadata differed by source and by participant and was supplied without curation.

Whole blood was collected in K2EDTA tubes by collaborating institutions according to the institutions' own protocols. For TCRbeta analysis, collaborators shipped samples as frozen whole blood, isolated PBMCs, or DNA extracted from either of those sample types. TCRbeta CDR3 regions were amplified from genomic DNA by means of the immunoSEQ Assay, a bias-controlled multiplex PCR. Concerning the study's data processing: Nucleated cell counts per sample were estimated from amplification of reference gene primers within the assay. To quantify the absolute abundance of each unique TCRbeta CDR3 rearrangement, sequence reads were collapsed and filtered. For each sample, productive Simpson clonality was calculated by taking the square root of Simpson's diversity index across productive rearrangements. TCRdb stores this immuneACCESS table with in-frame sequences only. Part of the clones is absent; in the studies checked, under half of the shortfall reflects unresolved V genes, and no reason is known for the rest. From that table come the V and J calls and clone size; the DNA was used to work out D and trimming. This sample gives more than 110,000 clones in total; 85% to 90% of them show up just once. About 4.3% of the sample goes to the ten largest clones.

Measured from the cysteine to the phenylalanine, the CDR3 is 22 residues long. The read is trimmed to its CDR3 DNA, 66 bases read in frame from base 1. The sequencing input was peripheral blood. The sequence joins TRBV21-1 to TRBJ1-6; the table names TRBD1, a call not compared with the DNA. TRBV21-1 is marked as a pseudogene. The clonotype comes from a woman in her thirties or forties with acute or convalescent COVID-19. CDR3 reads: CASSILGSKRDRVSSYNSPLHF. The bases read TGTGCCAGCAGCATACTCGGATCAAAACGAGACAGGGTCTCCTCCTATAATTCACCCCTCCACTTT.